The clone carrying this TCR beta chain was observed once. The CDR3 has 15 amino acids. V trimming: 2 bases; J trimming: 14 bases; junction bases outside the gene matches: 7. The germline V gene encodes CDR1 MDHEN and CDR2 SYDVKM. The data belong to a study of blood T cells in healthy people across ages. Then a second PCR, running about 6 to 12 cycles, was carried out with a sample-barcoded 5' primer and a J-beta primer mix. From the 5' RACE reads, TCRdb called clonotypes with MiXCR, one entry per CDR3 protein. The table lists around 750,000 distinct CDR3 sequences, about 55% of them singletons. Each donor's blood draw was roughly 10 milliliters of peripheral blood.

The clonotype was recovered from a man older than 75 in good health. This sequence joins TRBV28 and TRBJ2-1, with 15 nucleotides matching TRBD2. The source material was blood. CDR3 amino acids: CASSLGGLAGGWEFF. CDR3 nucleotide sequence: TGTGCCAGCAGTTTAGGGGGACTAGCGGGAGGTTGGGAGTTCTTC. Combining the CDR3 with reference TRBV28 and TRBJ2-1 gives the whole variable domain DVKVTQSSRYLVKRTGEKVFLECVQDMDHENMFWYRQDPGLGLRLIYFSYDVKMKEKGDIPEGYSVSREKKERFSLILESASTNQTSMYLCASSLGGLAGGWEFFGPGTRLTVL.